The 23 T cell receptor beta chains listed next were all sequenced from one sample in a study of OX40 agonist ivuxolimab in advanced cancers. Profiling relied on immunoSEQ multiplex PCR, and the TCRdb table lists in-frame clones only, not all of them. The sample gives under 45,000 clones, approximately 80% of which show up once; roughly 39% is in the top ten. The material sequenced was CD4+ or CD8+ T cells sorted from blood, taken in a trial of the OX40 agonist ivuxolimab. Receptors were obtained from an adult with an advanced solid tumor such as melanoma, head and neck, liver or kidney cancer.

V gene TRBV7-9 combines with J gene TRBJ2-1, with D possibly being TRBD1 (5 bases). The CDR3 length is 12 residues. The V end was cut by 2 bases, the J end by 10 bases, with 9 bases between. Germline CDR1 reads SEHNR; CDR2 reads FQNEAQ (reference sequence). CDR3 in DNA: TGTGCCAGCAGCTTACAAAGGACAGAGCAGTTCTTC. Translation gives CASSLQRTEQFF.

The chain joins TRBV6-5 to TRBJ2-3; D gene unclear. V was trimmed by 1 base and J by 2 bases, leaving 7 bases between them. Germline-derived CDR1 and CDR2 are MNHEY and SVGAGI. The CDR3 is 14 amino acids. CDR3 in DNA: TGTGCCAGCAGTTACTGGGCAGACACAGATACGCAGTATTTT. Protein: CASSYWADTDTQYF.

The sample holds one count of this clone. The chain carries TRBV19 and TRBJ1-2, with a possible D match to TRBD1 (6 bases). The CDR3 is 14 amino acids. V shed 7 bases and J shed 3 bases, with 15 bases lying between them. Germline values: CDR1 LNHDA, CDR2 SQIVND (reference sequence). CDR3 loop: CASTTGGPYYGYTF. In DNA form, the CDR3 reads TGTGCCAGTACCACCGGGGGCCCGTACTATGGCTACACCTTC.

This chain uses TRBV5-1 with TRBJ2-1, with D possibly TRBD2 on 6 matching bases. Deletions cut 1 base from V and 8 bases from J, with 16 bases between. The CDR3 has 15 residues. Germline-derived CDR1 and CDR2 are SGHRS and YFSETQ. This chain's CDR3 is CASSLWEVGVDEQFF. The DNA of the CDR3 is TGCGCCAGCAGCTTGTGGGAGGTCGGGGTGGATGAGCAGTTCTTC.

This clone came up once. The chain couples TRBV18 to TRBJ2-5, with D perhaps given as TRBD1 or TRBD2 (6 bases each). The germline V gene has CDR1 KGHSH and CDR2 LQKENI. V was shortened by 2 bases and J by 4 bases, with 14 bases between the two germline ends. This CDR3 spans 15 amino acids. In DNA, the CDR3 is TGTGCCAGCTCACCAGAGGGGGGCCCCTCAGAGACCCAGTACTTC. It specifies CASSPEGGPSETQYF.

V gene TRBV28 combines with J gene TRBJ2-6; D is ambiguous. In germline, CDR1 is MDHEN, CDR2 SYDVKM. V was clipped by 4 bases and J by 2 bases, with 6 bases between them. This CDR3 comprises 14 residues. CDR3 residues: CASSSPTGANVLTF. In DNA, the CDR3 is TGTGCCAGCAGTTCCCCAACTGGGGCCAACGTCCTGACTTTC. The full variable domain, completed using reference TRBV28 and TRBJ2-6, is DVKVTQSSRYLVKRTGEKVFLECVQDMDHENMFWYRQDPGLGLRLIYFSYDVKMKEKGDIPEGYSVSREKKERFSLILESASTNQTSMYLCASSSPTGANVLTFGAGSRLTVL.

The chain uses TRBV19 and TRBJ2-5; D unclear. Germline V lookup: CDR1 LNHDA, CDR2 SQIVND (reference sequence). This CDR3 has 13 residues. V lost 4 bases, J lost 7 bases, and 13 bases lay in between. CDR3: CASSSDGIRTQYF. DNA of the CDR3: TGTGCCAGTAGTAGCGACGGAATTAGGACCCAGTACTTC.

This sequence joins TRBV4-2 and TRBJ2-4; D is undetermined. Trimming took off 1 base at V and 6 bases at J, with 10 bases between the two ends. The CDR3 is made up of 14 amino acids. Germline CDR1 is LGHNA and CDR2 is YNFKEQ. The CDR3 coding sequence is TGTGCCAGCAGCCAAGCAGAGGAGAGAAACATTCAGTACTTC. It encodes CASSQAEERNIQYF.

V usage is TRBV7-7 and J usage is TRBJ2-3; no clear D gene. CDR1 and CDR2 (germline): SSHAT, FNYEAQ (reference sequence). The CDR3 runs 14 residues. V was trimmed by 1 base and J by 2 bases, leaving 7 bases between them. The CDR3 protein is CASSLGQFTDTQYF. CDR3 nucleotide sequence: TGTGCCAGCAGCTTAGGCCAGTTCACAGATACGCAGTATTTT. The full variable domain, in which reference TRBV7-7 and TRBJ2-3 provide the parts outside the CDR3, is GAGVSQSPRYKVTKRGQDVTLRCDPISSHATLYWYQQALGQGPEFLTYFNYEAQPDKSGLPSDRFSAERPEGSISTLTIQRTEQRDSAMYRCASSLGQFTDTQYFGPGTRLTVL.

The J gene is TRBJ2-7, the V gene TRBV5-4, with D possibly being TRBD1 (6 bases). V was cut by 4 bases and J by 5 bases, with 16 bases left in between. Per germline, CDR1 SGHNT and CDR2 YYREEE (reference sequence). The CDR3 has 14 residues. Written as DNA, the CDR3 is TGTGCCAGCAGCCAGTTTACAGGGACCAACGAGCAGTACTTC. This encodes CASSQFTGTNEQYF.

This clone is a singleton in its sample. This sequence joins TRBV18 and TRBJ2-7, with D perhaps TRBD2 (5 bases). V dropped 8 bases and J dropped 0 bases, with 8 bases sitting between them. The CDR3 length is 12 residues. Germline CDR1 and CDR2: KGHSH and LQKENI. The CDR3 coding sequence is TGTGCCAGCGGACTGCACTCCTACGAGCAGTACTTC. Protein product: CASGLHSYEQYF.

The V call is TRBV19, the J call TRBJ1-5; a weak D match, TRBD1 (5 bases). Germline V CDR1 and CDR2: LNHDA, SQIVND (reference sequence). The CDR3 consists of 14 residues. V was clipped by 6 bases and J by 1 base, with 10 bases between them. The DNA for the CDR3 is TGTGCCAGTAGCCAGCGGGACAGCAATCAGCCCCAGCATTTT. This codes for CASSQRDSNQPQHF.

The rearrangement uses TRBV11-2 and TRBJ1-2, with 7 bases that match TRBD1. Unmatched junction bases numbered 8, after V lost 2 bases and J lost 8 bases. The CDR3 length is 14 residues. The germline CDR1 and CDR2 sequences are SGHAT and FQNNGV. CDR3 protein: CASSLNRQGGGYTF. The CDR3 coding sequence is TGTGCCAGCAGCTTAAACCGACAGGGAGGCGGCTACACCTTC.

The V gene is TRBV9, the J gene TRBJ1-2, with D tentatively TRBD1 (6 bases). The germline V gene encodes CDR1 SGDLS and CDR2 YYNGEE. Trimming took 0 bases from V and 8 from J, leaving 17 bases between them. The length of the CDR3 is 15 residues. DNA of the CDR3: TGTGCCAGCAGCGTAGTCCCTCCGGGGGCGAGCGGCTACACCTTC. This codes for CASSVVPPGASGYTF.

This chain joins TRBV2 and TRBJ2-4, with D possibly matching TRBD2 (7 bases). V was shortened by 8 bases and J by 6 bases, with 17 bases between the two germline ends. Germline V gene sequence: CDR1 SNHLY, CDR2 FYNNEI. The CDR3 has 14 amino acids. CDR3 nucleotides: TGTGCCAGCGAGAAAGGGGGGGCAGGAAACATTCAGTACTTC. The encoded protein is CASEKGGAGNIQYF.

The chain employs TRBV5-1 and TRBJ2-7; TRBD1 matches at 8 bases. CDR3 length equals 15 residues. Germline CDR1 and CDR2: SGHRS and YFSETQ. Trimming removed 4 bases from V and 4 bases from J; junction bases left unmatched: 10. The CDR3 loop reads CASSLRQGRVYEQYF. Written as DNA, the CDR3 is TGCGCCAGCAGCCTCCGACAGGGGCGTGTGTACGAGCAGTACTTC. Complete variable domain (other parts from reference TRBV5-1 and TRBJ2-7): KAGVTQTPRYLIKTRGQQVTLSCSPISGHRSVSWYQQTPGQGLQFLFEYFSETQRNKGNFPGRFSGRQFSNSRSEMNVSTLELGDSALYLCASSLRQGRVYEQYFGPGTRLTVT.

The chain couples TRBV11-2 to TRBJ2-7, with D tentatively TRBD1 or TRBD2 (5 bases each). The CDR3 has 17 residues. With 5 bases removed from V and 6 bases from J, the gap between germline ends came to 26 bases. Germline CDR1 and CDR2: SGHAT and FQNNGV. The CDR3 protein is CASSNLGTGIGGSEQYF. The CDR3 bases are TGTGCCAGCAGCAACCTAGGGACGGGGATTGGAGGATCCGAGCAGTACTTC.

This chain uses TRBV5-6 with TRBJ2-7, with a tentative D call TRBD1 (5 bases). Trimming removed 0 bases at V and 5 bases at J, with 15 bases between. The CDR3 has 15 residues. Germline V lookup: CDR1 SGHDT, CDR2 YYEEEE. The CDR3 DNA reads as TGTGCCAGCAGCTTGGTTTCCAGGGCGAGGCACGAGCAGTACTTC. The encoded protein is CASSLVSRARHEQYF. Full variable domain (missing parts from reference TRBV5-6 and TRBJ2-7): DAGVTQSPTHLIKTRGQQVTLRCSPKSGHDTVSWYQQALGQGPQFIFQYYEEEERQRGNFPDRFSGHQFPNYSSELNVNALLLGDSALYLCASSLVSRARHEQYFGPGTRLTVT.

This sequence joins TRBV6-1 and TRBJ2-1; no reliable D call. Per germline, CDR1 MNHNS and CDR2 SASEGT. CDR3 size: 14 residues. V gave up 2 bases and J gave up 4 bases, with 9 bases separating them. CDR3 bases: TGTGCCAGCAGTGAATCGGGCAATTACAATGAGCAGTTCTTC. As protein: CASSESGNYNEQFF.

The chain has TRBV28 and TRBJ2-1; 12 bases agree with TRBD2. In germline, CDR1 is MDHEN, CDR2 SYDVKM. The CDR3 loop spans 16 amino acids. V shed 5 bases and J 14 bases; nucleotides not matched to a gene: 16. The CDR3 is CASSPTPNPRLAGEFF. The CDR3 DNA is TGTGCCAGCAGTCCCACCCCGAACCCAAGACTAGCGGGGGAGTTCTTC. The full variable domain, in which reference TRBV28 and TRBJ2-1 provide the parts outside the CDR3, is DVKVTQSSRYLVKRTGEKVFLECVQDMDHENMFWYRQDPGLGLRLIYFSYDVKMKEKGDIPEGYSVSREKKERFSLILESASTNQTSMYLCASSPTPNPRLAGEFFGPGTRLTVL.

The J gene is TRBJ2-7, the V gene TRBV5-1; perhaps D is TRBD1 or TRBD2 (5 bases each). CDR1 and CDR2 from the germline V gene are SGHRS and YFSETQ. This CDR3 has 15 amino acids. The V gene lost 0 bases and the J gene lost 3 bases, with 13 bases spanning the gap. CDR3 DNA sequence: TGCGCCAGCAGCTTGGCCATGGGGGTTGTCTACGAGCAGTACTTC. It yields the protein CASSLAMGVVYEQYF.

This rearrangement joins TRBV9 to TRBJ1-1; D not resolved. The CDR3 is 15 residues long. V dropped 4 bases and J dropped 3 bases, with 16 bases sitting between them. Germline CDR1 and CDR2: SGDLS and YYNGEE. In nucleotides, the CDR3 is TGTGCCAGCAGCCCGAGATGGGCATGGGACACTGAAGCTTTCTTT. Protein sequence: CASSPRWAWDTEAFF.

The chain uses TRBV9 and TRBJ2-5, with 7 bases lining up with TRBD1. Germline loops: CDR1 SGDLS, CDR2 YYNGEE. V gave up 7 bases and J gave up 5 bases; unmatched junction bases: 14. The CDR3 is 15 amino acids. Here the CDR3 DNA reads TGTGCCAGCGCTATAGGGGGCAGGTTAAGCGAGACCCAGTACTTC. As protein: CASAIGGRLSETQYF.